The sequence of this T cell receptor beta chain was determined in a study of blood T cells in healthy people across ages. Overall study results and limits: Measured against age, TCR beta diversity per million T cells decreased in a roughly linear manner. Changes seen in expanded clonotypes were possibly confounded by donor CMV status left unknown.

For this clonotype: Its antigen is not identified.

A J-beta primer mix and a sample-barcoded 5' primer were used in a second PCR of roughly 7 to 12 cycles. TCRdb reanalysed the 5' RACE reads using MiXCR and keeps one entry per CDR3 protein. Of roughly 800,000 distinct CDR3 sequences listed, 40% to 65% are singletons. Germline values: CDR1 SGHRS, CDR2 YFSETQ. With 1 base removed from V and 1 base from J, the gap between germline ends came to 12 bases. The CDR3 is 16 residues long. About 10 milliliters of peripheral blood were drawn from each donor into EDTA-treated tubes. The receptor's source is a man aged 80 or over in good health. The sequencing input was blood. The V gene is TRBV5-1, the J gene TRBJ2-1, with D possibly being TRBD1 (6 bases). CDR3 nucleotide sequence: TGCGCCAGCAGCTTGCAGGGGTCCACTTCCTACAATGAGCAGTTCTTC. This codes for CASSLQGSTSYNEQFF.